These 21 T cell receptor beta chains were all obtained from the same sample, sequenced in a study of T and B cells in COVID-19 patients. TRB was amplified from roughly 250-500 ng of blood genomic DNA. BIOMED2 TRB-A/B primer pools were used in multiplex TRB PCR. Each CDR3 protein gets one entry after TCRdb re-called the multiplex PCR reads with MiXCR. The sample lists more than 15,000 distinct CDR3 sequences; 35% to 40% were seen once. Sequenced input: blood. These receptors were collected from a human donor with active COVID-19.

By sample fraction, this clonotype is medium-sized. V gene TRBV11-1 combines with J gene TRBJ2-5; D call uncertain. The CDR3 is made up of 12 amino acids. V lost 5 bases and J lost 5, with 9 bases in between. CDR1 and CDR2 (germline): SGHAT, FQDESV (reference sequence). The CDR3 region is CASSKTRETQYF. The DNA for the CDR3 is TGTGCCAGCAGCAAAACCAGGGAGACCCAGTACTTC.

The chain carries TRBV6-1 and TRBJ2-3; D unclear. CDR1 is MNHNS and CDR2 is SASEGT in the germline V gene. CDR3 length: 13 residues. The germline V and J ends were trimmed by 1 base and 6 bases, with 8 bases remaining between them. As DNA, the CDR3 is TGTGCCAGCAGTGAAGTCTGGTCTGATACGCAGTATTTT. It yields the protein CASSEVWSDTQYF.

By frequency in the sample, this clonotype is medium-sized. V is TRBV29-1 and J is TRBJ2-5; 12 nucleotides agree with TRBD1. The germline gives CDR1 SQVTM, CDR2 ANQGSEA. Losses at the gene ends were 4 bases for V and 1 base for J; bases not matched to a gene: 10. The CDR3 spans 17 residues. The CDR3 region has the DNA TGCAGCGTTGCCGGGACAGGGGGCCCTCCCCTCCAAGAGACCCAGTACTTC. As protein: CSVAGTGGPPLQETQYF. The full variable domain, in which reference TRBV29-1 and TRBJ2-5 provide the parts outside the CDR3, is SAVISQKPSRDICQRGTSLTIQCQVDSQVTMMFWYRQQPGQSLTLIATANQGSEATYESGFVIDKFPISRPNLTFSTLTVSNMSPEDSSIYLCSVAGTGGPPLQETQYFGPGTRLLVL.

The table lists this clonotype with a few counts. The chain uses TRBV6-5 and TRBJ2-5; D is unclear. CDR1 is MNHEY, CDR2 SVGAGI, per germline. The CDR3 spans 11 residues. V dropped 5 bases and J dropped 7 bases, with 8 bases sitting between them. The CDR3 protein is CASSLYGTQYF. As DNA, the CDR3 is TGTGCCAGCAGTCTCTATGGGACCCAGTACTTC.

The chain has TRBV5-4 and TRBJ2-3; possible D gene TRBD1, 6 bases. The CDR3 consists of 15 residues. Trimming stripped 2 bases from V and 1 base from J, with 11 bases between. CDR1 and CDR2 (germline): SGHNT, YYREEE (reference sequence). Here the CDR3 DNA reads TGTGCCAGCAGCTTACAGGGAGTGGGCACAGATACGCAGTATTTT. Translated, it gives CASSLQGVGTDTQYF.

As concerns this clonotype: This may come from a read error, since a much larger clone is one base off. The chain has TRBV6-5 and TRBJ2-7, with D possibly TRBD2 on 5 matching bases. Deletions cut 7 bases from V and 4 bases from J, with 11 bases between. The CDR3 sequence is 12 residues long. Looked up from germline, CDR1 is MNHEY and CDR2 is SVGAGI. The CDR3 is CASTGMSYEQYV. The CDR3 region has the DNA TGTGCCAGCACCGGGATGAGTTACGAGCAGTACGTC.

The V gene is TRBV12-3 or TRBV12-4, the J gene TRBJ1-5; weak D call: TRBD1 (6 bases). Between the trimmed V and J ends, which lost 2 bases and 6 bases, there was a span of 11 bases. The CDR3 sequence is 14 residues long. The CDR3 bases are TGTGCCAGCAGTTTAATGGGGGCGGCTCAGCCCCAGCATTTT. Its translation: CASSLMGAAQPQHF.

This chain joins TRBV19 and TRBJ1-1; 9 bases fit TRBD1. The germline gives CDR1 LNHDA, CDR2 SQIVND (reference sequence). Trimming took 5 bases from V and 6 from J; bases not matched to a gene: 10. The CDR3 is 15 residues long. CDR3 in amino acids: CASSARDRESPEAFF. In DNA form, the CDR3 reads TGTGCCAGTAGTGCCCGGGACAGGGAAAGCCCTGAAGCTTTCTTT.

The chain joins TRBV12-3 or TRBV12-4 to TRBJ2-6; 8 bases match TRBD2. Trimming at V came to 5 bases and at J to 0 bases, leaving 9 bases not matched to a gene. This CDR3 comprises 18 residues. The DNA of the CDR3 is TGTGCCAGCAGTCCTGCGGGACTAGGGGTCTCTGGGGCCAACGTCCTGACTTTC. Residues: CASSPAGLGVSGANVLTF.

There are a few counts of this clonotype. The CDR3 nucleotides are TGCAGTGCTGGGGGCGGGGGGTCCGCCTACAATGAGCAGTTCTTC. Translated: CSAGGGGSAYNEQFF. The chain combines TRBV20-1 with TRBJ2-1, with 8 bases fitting TRBD2. The germline gives CDR1 DFQATT, CDR2 SNEGSKA (reference sequence). CDR3 length: 15 residues. V shed 5 bases, J shed 2 bases, and the junction held 8 bases outside the gene matches.

The chain uses TRBV6-1 and TRBJ2-3, with D tentatively TRBD1 (6 bases). This CDR3 region has 15 residues. Germline CDR1 and CDR2: MNHNS and SASEGT. Trimming took off 6 bases at V and 5 bases at J, with 18 bases between the two ends. The CDR3 region has the DNA TGTGCCAGCAGCTCCGGGACAAGGCATAGAGATACGCAGTATTTT. As protein: CASSSGTRHRDTQYF.

This clonotype was detected only a few times. The chain carries TRBV6-2 or TRBV6-3 and TRBJ2-2; D not certain. V lost 8 bases and J 4 bases, leaving 5 bases between the germline ends. The V gene's germline CDR1 is MNHEY and CDR2 SVGEGT. The CDR3 runs 11 residues. CDR3 in DNA: TGTGCCAGCGAGCTCACCGGGGAGCTGTTTTTT. Encoded protein: CASELTGELFF.

This clonotype is categorized as medium-sized. V gene TRBV29-1 combines with J gene TRBJ2-7; D is ambiguous. Germline CDR1 and CDR2: SQVTM and ANQGSEA. CDR3 length: 13 amino acids. V was pared by 4 bases and J by 4 bases, with 14 bases between. Here the CDR3 DNA reads TGCAGCGTTGTTTTAGGGAATTTATACGAGCAGTACTTC. Translation gives CSVVLGNLYEQYF.

The CDR3 reads CASSILGRGHGDTEAFF. The CDR3 DNA reads TGTGCCAGTAGTATCTTGGGCAGGGGGCATGGGGACACTGAAGCTTTCTTT. The rearrangement uses TRBV19 and TRBJ1-1, with 8 bases that match TRBD1. CDR1 LNHDA and CDR2 SQIVND come from the germline V gene (reference sequence). Germline trimming cut 3 bases from V and 3 bases from J; bases unmatched to any gene: 12. The CDR3 extends over 17 amino acids.

This clonotype was seen ten or more times. CDR3 in amino acids: CASSPGGNEQYV. The CDR3 coding sequence is TGTGCCAGCTCACCGGGCGGCAACGAGCAGTACGTC. This chain joins TRBV18 and TRBJ2-7; D gene unclear. The ends were cut back, 3 bases at V and 5 bases at J, with 8 bases in the middle. This CDR3 contains 12 residues. Germline V CDR1 and CDR2: KGHSH, LQKENI.

The sample holds many counts of this clonotype. This rearrangement joins TRBV29-1 to TRBJ1-1; tentatively, D is TRBD1 (5 bases). The germline CDR1 and CDR2 sequences are SQVTM and ANQGSEA. The CDR3 extends over 13 amino acids. V was trimmed by 6 bases and J by 3 bases, leaving 14 bases between them. The CDR3 DNA reads TGCAGCGTGCAGGGATCCGGGGACACTGAAGCTTTCTTT. This translates into CSVQGSGDTEAFF. The full variable domain, with the rest looked up from reference TRBV29-1 and TRBJ1-1, is SAVISQKPSRDICQRGTSLTIQCQVDSQVTMMFWYRQQPGQSLTLIATANQGSEATYESGFVIDKFPISRPNLTFSTLTVSNMSPEDSSIYLCSVQGSGDTEAFFGQGTRLTVV.

Relative to its sample, this clonotype is medium-sized. This chain links TRBV6-6 with TRBJ2-7; TRBD1 matches 9 bases. The CDR3 runs 12 residues. V was clipped by 8 bases and J by 6 bases; unmatched bases: 5. From germline, CDR1 is MNHNY and CDR2 SVGAGI (reference sequence). In DNA, the CDR3 is TGTGCCAGCGGGGGACAGGGCACCGAGCAGTACTTC. Translating gives CASGGQGTEQYF.

J is TRBJ1-4 and V is TRBV6-1; TRBD1 aligns across 8 bases. In germline, CDR1 is MNHNS, CDR2 SASEGT. Losses at the gene ends were 1 base for V and 8 bases for J; bases not matched to a gene: 12. CDR3 length: 17 residues. CDR3 region: CASSEVRSGTGGEKLFF. The CDR3 DNA reads as TGTGCCAGCAGTGAAGTTAGGTCCGGGACAGGTGGAGAAAAACTGTTTTTT.

This chain uses TRBV15 with TRBJ2-7; D gene unclear. Germline CDR1 LNHNV, CDR2 YYDKDF (reference sequence). The ends were cut back, 0 bases at V and 3 bases at J, with 6 bases in the middle. This CDR3 contains 13 residues. The CDR3 here is CATSRDNIYEQYF. For the CDR3, the DNA is TGTGCCACCAGCAGAGATAATATCTACGAGCAGTACTTC.

Judged by abundance, this clonotype is medium-sized. The chain combines TRBV19 with TRBJ1-5; D is unclear. This CDR3 is built from 13 residues. CDR1 is LNHDA, CDR2 SQIVND, per germline (reference sequence). V was shortened by 2 bases and J by 5 bases, with 7 bases between the two germline ends. The CDR3 region is CASSISEDQPQHF. CDR3 nucleotide sequence: TGTGCCAGTAGTATAAGTGAAGATCAGCCCCAGCATTTT.

This clonotype was observed a handful of times. The chain employs TRBV6-2 or TRBV6-3 and TRBJ2-1, with 7 bases fitting TRBD2. The CDR3 sequence is 13 residues long. Germline V CDR1 and CDR2: MNHEY, SVGEGT. Unmatched junction bases numbered 9, after V lost 10 bases and J lost 6 bases. This CDR3 is CAIRQGLLNEQFF. In DNA, the CDR3 is TGTGCCATCCGGCAGGGACTACTCAATGAGCAGTTCTTC.